This paragraph covers one TCR beta chain sequence. Its antigen is unidentified. Molecules of cDNA were individually given unique molecular identifiers that were attached to them. TCRdb used MiXCR to reprocess the 5' RACE reads, holding one entry per CDR3 protein. Among some 80,000 distinct CDR3 sequences listed, around 13% were seen once. The entry originates in a study of early T cells in non-severe SARS-CoV-2 infection. The overall study: The authors sequenced bulk RNA from unsorted whole blood, leaving chains unpaired.

The CDR3 length is 16 residues. The V and J ends lost 2 bases and 0 bases, in that order; junction bases with no gene match: 5. Germline loops: CDR1 GTSNPN, CDR2 SVGIG (reference sequence). Study outcomes and limitations: Anti-spike CD8 specificities were favored by VDJdb matching, whose results missed private and CD4 specificities.

This chain links TRBV30 with TRBJ1-3, with 9 bases that match TRBD1. The sequenced material came from whole blood. This clonotype originated in an adult who was a healthcare worker with PCR-confirmed SARS-CoV-2 infection or an uninfected control (not recorded which). CDR3 region: CAWSPRTGVSGNTIYF. Written as DNA, the CDR3 is TGTGCCTGGAGTCCTCGGACAGGGGTCTCTGGAAACACCATATATTTT.